Below, one TCR beta chain is given with its context. Its target is not known. This sample was included in a study of OX40 agonist ivuxolimab in advanced cancers. As for the study in general: Partial response was recorded in three patients: one hepatocellular carcinoma and two cutaneous melanoma cases. General study points: With doses of 0.1 to 3.0 mg/kg, CD4+ and CD8+ blood T cells had undergone clonal expansion by week 6. Relative to CD4+ cells, CD8+ T cells on average had more expanded clones.

Profiled with immunoSEQ multiplex PCR; TCRdb holds only in-frame clones, not every one. The sample records more than 60,000 clones, about 94% being singletons. The timepoints at which blood was sampled were baseline, cycle 4 day 1, and cycle 7 day 1. CDR3 length equals 16 residues. Germline V CDR1 and CDR2: LGHNA, YNFKEQ. The V segment lost 4 bases and the J segment 7 bases; nucleotides outside the gene matches: 13. This chain joins TRBV4-2 and TRBJ1-1; 9 nucleotides align to TRBD1. Sample: CD4+ or CD8+ T cells sorted from blood, taken in a trial of the OX40 agonist ivuxolimab. This sequence originates from an adult with an advanced solid tumor such as melanoma, head and neck, liver or kidney cancer. Written as DNA, the CDR3 is TGTGCCAGCAGCCCCTCCGACTCCGGGACAGGGCGTGAAGCTTTCTTT. Encoded protein: CASSPSDSGTGREAFF.